Below are 8 T cell receptor beta chains sequenced from a single sample in a study of CD8+CD57+ T cells in acquired aplastic anemia. Before being chosen for sequencing, patients had shown CD8+CD57+ cell expansion by flow cytometry. Using genomic DNA as the template, TCR beta VDJ and CDR3 profiling was carried out. In TCRdb, the reads were re-called with MiXCR into one record per CDR3 protein. The sample holds hundreds of thousands of distinct CDR3 sequences, under 40% seen once. The sample taken for sequencing was sorted CD4+, CD8+, or CD8+CD57+ T cells (not recorded which) from PBMCs. These receptors all stem from a human donor with aplastic anemia.

Ten or more counts support this clonotype. CDR3 protein: CASSFAGQGSNEQYF. CDR3 bases: TGTGCCAGCAGTTTCGCAGGACAGGGTAGCAACGAGCAGTACTTC. This sequence joins TRBV12-3 or TRBV12-4 and TRBJ2-7, with TRBD1 identical over 8 bases. This CDR3 has 15 residues. Trimming removed 3 bases from V and 5 bases from J; junction bases left unmatched: 9.

There are many counts of this clonotype. This chain joins TRBV24-1 and TRBJ2-7; 7 positions match TRBD1. The CDR3 runs to 12 residues. The germline V gene encodes CDR1 KGHDR and CDR2 SFDVKD. Trimming at V came to 5 bases and at J to 8 bases, leaving 5 bases not matched to a gene. This CDR3 reads CATSATGEKQYF. In DNA, the CDR3 is TGTGCCACCAGTGCTACAGGGGAGAAGCAGTACTTC.

This clonotype was observed a few times. V usage is TRBV20-1 and J usage is TRBJ2-3, with D unclear. Germline V CDR1 and CDR2: DFQATT, SNEGSKA (reference sequence). V shed 0 bases and J shed 2 bases, with 6 bases lying between them. This CDR3 comprises 13 residues. The CDR3 spells CSARDRNTDTQYF. CDR3 coding DNA: TGCAGTGCTAGAGATAGAAACACAGATACGCAGTATTTT.

A remark on this clonotype: An end of the junction differs from the germline gene, which may be a read error. This chain joins TRBV20-1 and TRBJ1-1, with a weak D call TRBD1 (5 bases). The germline V gene has CDR1 DFQATT and CDR2 SNEGSKA (reference sequence). CDR3 length: 14 amino acids. CDR3 sequence: CSARTGTLNTEASF. The CDR3 DNA reads TGCAGTGCCAGGACCGGGACTCTGAACACTGAAGCTTCCTTT.

The rearrangement links TRBV7-9 to TRBJ2-2; no firm D call. V shed 1 base and J shed 6 bases, with 9 bases lying between them. The CDR3 is made up of 14 amino acids. Germline CDR1 and CDR2: SEHNR and FQNEAQ (reference sequence). The CDR3 protein is CASSLEREPGELFF. The CDR3, as DNA: TGTGCCAGCAGCTTAGAGCGAGAACCCGGGGAGCTGTTTTTT. The variable domain in full, completed from reference TRBV7-9 and TRBJ2-2, reads DTGVSQNPRHKITKRGQNVTFRCDPISEHNRLYWYRQTLGQGPEFLTYFQNEAQLEKSRLLSDRFSAERPKGSFSTLEIQRTEQGDSAMYLCASSLEREPGELFFGEGSRLTVL.

CDR3: CASTAGVEGNSPLHF. CDR3 sequence (DNA): TGTGCCAGCACCGCAGGGGTAGAGGGAAATTCACCCCTCCACTTT. The genes are TRBV10-3 and TRBJ1-6; D is possibly TRBD1 (6 bases). The CDR3 has 15 residues. The V end was cut by 10 bases, the J end by 7 bases, with 20 bases between. Germline V gene data show CDR1 as ENHRY and CDR2 as SYGVKD.

The chain joins TRBV20-1 to TRBJ2-5; tentatively, D is TRBD2 (5 bases). V was shortened by 0 bases and J by 5 bases, with 22 bases between the two germline ends. Germline lookup yields CDR1 DFQATT and CDR2 SNEGSKA (reference sequence). The CDR3 is 17 amino acids. The CDR3: CSARDLVSSGYGETQYF. CDR3 DNA sequence: TGCAGTGCTAGAGATCTCGTTTCATCGGGGTACGGGGAGACCCAGTACTTC.

This clonotype was recorded at least ten times. V and J are TRBV20-1 and TRBJ2-7; the match to TRBD2 covers 10 bases. CDR1 is DFQATT and CDR2 is SNEGSKA in the germline V gene (reference sequence). Trimming at V came to 0 bases and at J to 0 bases, leaving 5 bases not matched to a gene. The CDR3 extends over 16 amino acids. CDR3: CSARDRLAGASYEQYF. The CDR3 region has the DNA TGCAGTGCTAGAGATCGGCTAGCGGGGGCCTCCTACGAGCAGTACTTC.